This TCR beta chain originates from a study of control samples from healthy donors and cancer patients. This clone has only a few counts. V lost 3 bases, J lost 2 bases, and 20 bases lay in between. Germline V lookup: CDR1 SEHNR, CDR2 FQNEAQ (reference sequence). The CDR3 is 17 amino acids. The method was immunoSEQ multiplex PCR; TCRdb's version includes in-frame clones alone and lacks a portion of them. In the table there are some 40,000 clones, about 86% of which are singletons. The V call is TRBV7-9, the J call TRBJ2-7, with D possibly TRBD2 on 6 matching bases. This receptor was identified in a woman aged 55-70 years with lung cancer. The sequencing sample was made of PBMCs. The CDR3 nucleotides read TGTGCCAGCAGCTTGGGCGGGGAAAGTAGGGAGCCCTACGAGCAGTACTTC. This sequence encodes CASSLGGESREPYEQYF.